The table lists the clone carrying this TCR beta chain with a count of one. Its antigen is unknown. These data belong to a study of T cell responses to AZD1222 COVID-19 vaccine. Whole-study results and caveats: Researchers report vaccine-associated CD4 TCRs spanning spike, with dominance at 160-218 and 743-854. Repertoires were obtained solely post-peak T cell response.

Germline CDR1 is SGHNT and CDR2 is YYREEE (reference sequence). The CDR3 contains 15 residues. Trimming cost V 2 bases and J 0 bases; bases outside gene matches: 5. Profiling relied on immunoSEQ multiplex PCR, and the TCRdb table lists in-frame clones only, not all of them. The sample yields some 110,000 clones, approximately 86% seen once. The rearrangement uses TRBV5-4 and TRBJ2-7, with 7 bases that match TRBD1. The origin of this receptor is an adult who received the MenACWY meningococcal vaccine as a control. The starting material was peripheral blood, obtained 28 days after the second dose of the MenACWY control vaccine. Here the CDR3 DNA reads TGTGCCAGCAGCTTCGACAGGGCACCCTCCTACGAGCAGTACTTC. Amino acid sequence: CASSFDRAPSYEQYF. The whole variable domain, filled in from reference TRBV5-4 and TRBJ2-7, reads ETGVTQSPTHLIKTRGQQVTLRCSSQSGHNTVSWYQQALGQGPQFIFQYYREEENGRGNFPPRFSGLQFPNYSSELNVNALELDDSALYLCASSFDRAPSYEQYFGPGTRLTVT.